This TCR beta chain was sequenced during a study of T cell changes during pregnancy in multiple sclerosis. The method was immunoSEQ multiplex PCR; TCRdb's version includes in-frame clones alone and lacks a portion of them. The table includes 25,000 to 35,000 clones, about 90% detected once. The source was CD8+ T cells from peripheral blood mononuclear cells, collected before pregnancy. This clonotype was obtained from a female donor with multiple sclerosis, enrolled in a pregnancy study.

The CDR3 DNA reads TGTGCCAGCTCCCCAAGACCCCGGGGAACGAACACCGGGGAGCTGTTTTTT. It yields the protein CASSPRPRGTNTGELFF. This chain uses TRBV18 with TRBJ2-2; possible D gene TRBD2, 5 bases. This CDR3 region has 17 residues. Germline assignment: CDR1 KGHSH and CDR2 LQKENI. Trimming cost V 6 bases and J 0 bases, with 17 bases left between them.